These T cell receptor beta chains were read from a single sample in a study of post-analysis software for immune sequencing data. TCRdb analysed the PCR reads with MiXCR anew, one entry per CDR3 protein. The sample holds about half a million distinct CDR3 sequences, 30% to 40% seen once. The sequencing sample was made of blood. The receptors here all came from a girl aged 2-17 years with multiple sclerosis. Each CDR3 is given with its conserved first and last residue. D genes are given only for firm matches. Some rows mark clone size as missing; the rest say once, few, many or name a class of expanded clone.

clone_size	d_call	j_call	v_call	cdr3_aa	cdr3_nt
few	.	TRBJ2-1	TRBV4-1	CASSQAGWTTDNEQFF	TGCGCCAGCAGCCAAGCCGGATGGACTACCGACAATGAGCAGTTCTTC
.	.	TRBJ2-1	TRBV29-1	CSVEEGTDNEQFF	TGCAGCGTTGAAGAGGGGACTGACAATGAGCAGTTCTTC
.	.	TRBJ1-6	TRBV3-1	CASSQWQQNSPLHF	TGTGCCAGCAGCCAGTGGCAGCAGAATTCACCCCTCCACTTT
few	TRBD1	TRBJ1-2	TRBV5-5	CASSAVPGQGAVGYTF	TGTGCCAGCAGCGCCGTACCGGGACAGGGGGCAGTGGGCTACACCTTC
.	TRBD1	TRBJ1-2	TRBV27	CASSPGQDPNYGYTF	TGTGCCAGCAGTCCCGGACAGGACCCCAACTATGGCTACACCTTC
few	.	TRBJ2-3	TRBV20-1	CSASPITDTQYF	TGCAGTGCTAGCCCAATTACGGATACGCAGTATTTT
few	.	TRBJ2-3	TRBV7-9	CASRGGTHTDTQYF	TGTGCCAGCAGAGGGGGGACCCACACAGATACGCAGTATTTT
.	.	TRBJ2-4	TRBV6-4	CASSDPSGGAYIQYF	TGTGCCAGCAGTGACCCTTCGGGGGGCGCCTACATTCAGTACTTC
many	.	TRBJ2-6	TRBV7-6	CASSFGLPGSGANVLTF	TGTGCCAGCAGCTTCGGACTCCCCGGCTCAGGGGCCAACGTCCTGACTTTC
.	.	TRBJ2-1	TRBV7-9	CASSLRPGAGNEQFF	TGTGCCAGCAGCTTAAGACCGGGGGCGGGGAATGAGCAGTTCTTC
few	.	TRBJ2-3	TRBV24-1	CATSTGTLTTDTQYF	TGTGCCACCAGTACCGGGACTCTTACGACAGATACGCAGTATTTT
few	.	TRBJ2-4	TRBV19	CASSTSYTTGKTKNIQYF	TGTGCCAGTAGTACCTCATACACCACAGGGAAGACCAAAAACATTCAGTACTTC
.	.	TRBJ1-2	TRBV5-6	CVSSEDNHGYTF	TGTGTCAGCAGCGAAGATAACCATGGCTACACCTTC
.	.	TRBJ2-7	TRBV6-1	CASSAAGLPEDEQYF	TGTGCCAGCAGTGCTGCGGGACTTCCCGAGGACGAGCAGTACTTC
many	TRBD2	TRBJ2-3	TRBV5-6	CASSLTSGADTQYF	TGTGCCAGCAGCCTTACTAGCGGAGCAGATACGCAGTATTTT
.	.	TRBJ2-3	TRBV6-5	CASSYMADTQYF	TGTGCCAGCAGTTACATGGCAGATACGCAGTATTTT
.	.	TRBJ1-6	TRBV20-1	CSASPGQNHNSPLHF	TGCAGTGCTAGCCCCGGACAGAACCATAATTCACCCCTCCACTTT
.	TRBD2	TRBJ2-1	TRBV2	CASSRSGGASDEQFF	TGTGCCAGCAGTAGAAGCGGGGGGGCCTCTGATGAGCAGTTCTTC
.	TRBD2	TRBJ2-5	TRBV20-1	CSARKTPLAGEETQYF	TGCAGTGCTAGAAAAACTCCACTAGCGGGGGAGGAGACCCAGTACTTC
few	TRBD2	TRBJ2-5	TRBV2	CASGAGGLKETQYF	TGTGCCAGCGGAGCGGGGGGCCTGAAAGAGACCCAGTACTTC
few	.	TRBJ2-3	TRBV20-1	CSASGWGGSTDTQYF	TGCAGTGCCAGCGGCTGGGGCGGTAGCACAGATACGCAGTATTTT
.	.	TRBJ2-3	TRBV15	CATSRDRGSHTQYF	TGTGCCACCAGCAGAGATCGAGGGAGCCATACGCAGTATTTT
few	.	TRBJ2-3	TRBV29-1	CSVVTRRGRGADTQYF	TGCAGCGTTGTGACACGGAGAGGGAGAGGTGCAGATACGCAGTATTTT
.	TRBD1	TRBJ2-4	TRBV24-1	CATSEPDRVEQYF	TGTGCCACCAGTGAACCGGACAGGGTTGAGCAGTACTTC
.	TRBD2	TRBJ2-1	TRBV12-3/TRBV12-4	CASSYSGGLEGEQFF	TGTGCCAGCAGCTATAGCGGGGGGCTTGAAGGGGAGCAGTTCTTC
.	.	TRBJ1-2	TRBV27	CASSTYRDTNYGYTF	TGTGCCAGCAGTACCTACAGGGACACTAACTATGGCTACACCTTC
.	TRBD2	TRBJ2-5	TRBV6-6	CAGSVSGGSNEQYF	TGTGCCGGATCAGTCAGCGGGGGGTCAAATGAGCAGTACTTC
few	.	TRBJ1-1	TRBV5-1	CASSFATGFTEAFF	TGCGCCAGCAGCTTCGCTACAGGGTTCACTGAAGCTTTCTTT
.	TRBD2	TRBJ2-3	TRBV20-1	CSTVFGTSLLPSTDTQYF	TGCAGTACTGTCTTCGGGACTAGTCTGCTGCCTAGCACAGATACGCAGTATTTT
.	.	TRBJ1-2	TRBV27	CASSSAGQGNYGYTF	TGTGCCAGCAGTTCGGCTGGGCAGGGCAACTATGGCTACACCTTC
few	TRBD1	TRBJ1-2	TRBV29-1	CSVDQTGYDGYTF	TGCAGCGTTGATCAGACAGGGTATGATGGCTACACCTTC
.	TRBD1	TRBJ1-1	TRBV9	CASSSGGTGIYTEAFF	TGTGCCAGCAGCTCGGGTGGGACAGGGATATATACTGAAGCTTTCTTT
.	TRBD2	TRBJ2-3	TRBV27	CASTLPGLAGGQDTQYF	TGTGCCAGCACCCTACCCGGACTAGCGGGGGGTCAGGATACGCAGTATTTT
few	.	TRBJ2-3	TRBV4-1	CASSQAGDTDTQYF	TGCGCCAGCAGCCAAGCGGGGGACACAGATACGCAGTATTTT
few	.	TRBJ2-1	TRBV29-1	CSIDGARGNEQFF	TGCAGCATTGATGGGGCCAGGGGCAATGAGCAGTTCTTC
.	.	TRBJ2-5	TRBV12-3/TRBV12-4	CASTPGKTQYF	TGTGCCAGCACGCCGGGGAAGACCCAGTACTTC
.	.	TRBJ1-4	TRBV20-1	CSANEGSVYEKLFF	TGCAGTGCTAATGAGGGTAGCGTCTATGAAAAACTGTTTTTT
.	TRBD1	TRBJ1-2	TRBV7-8	CASSSDRDRGGYGYTF	TGTGCCAGCAGCTCCGACCGGGACAGGGGCGGCTATGGCTACACCTTC
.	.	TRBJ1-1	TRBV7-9	CASSLNSGGWGEAFF	TGTGCCAGCAGCTTAAATTCGGGGGGATGGGGTGAAGCTTTCTTT
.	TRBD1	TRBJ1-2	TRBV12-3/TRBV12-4	CASRTQGDPYGYTF	TGTGCCAGCAGGACACAGGGGGACCCCTATGGCTACACCTTC
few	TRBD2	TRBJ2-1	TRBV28	CASSSPSGGDYNEQFF	TGTGCCAGCAGTTCCCCTAGCGGGGGGGATTACAATGAGCAGTTCTTC
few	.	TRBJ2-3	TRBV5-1	CASSLAGTGQTDTQYF	TGCGCCAGCAGCTTGGCCGGTACAGGGCAGACAGATACGCAGTATTTT
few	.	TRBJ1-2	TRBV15	CATSRGFGSLYGYTF	TGTGCCACCAGCAGAGGGTTCGGGAGTCTCTATGGCTACACCTTC
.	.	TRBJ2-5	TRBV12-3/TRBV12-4	CASAIGGGSQETQYF	TGTGCCAGCGCCATTGGCGGGGGCTCCCAAGAGACCCAGTACTTC
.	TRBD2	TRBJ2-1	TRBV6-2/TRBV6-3	CASSPRTSGTSYNEQFF	TGTGCCAGCAGTCCCCGGACTAGCGGGACCTCCTACAATGAGCAGTTCTTC
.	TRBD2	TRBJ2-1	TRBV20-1	CSAREGTTLNEQFF	TGCAGTGCCCGGGAGGGGACCACCCTCAATGAGCAGTTCTTC
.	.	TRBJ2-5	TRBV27	CASRYAGDSGRQYF	TGTGCCAGCAGGTATGCAGGTGACTCTGGTAGGCAGTACTTC
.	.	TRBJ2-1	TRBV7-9	CASSLLQVRYNEQFF	TGTGCCAGCAGCTTACTACAGGTTCGATACAATGAGCAGTTCTTC
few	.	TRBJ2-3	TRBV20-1	CSARDQEGAYTDTQYF	TGCAGTGCTAGAGATCAGGAGGGGGCTTACACAGATACGCAGTATTTT
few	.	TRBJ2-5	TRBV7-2	CVSSKGTYKETQYF	TGTGTCAGCAGCAAGGGGACGTACAAAGAGACCCAGTACTTC
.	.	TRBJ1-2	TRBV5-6	CASSFGSYNYGYTF	TGTGCCAGCAGCTTCGGTTCGTATAACTATGGCTACACCTTC
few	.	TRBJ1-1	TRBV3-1	CASRYTTGAEAFF	TGTGCCAGCAGGTATACAACGGGCGCTGAAGCTTTCTTT
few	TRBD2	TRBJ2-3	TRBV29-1	CSVVAGGRGTDTQYF	TGCAGCGTTGTAGCGGGAGGGCGGGGCACAGATACGCAGTATTTT
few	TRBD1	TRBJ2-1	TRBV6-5	CASTSGGNEQFF	TGTGCCAGCACCTCAGGGGGCAATGAGCAGTTCTTC
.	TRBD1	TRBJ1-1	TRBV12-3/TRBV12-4	CASIRDRVGTEAFF	TGTGCCAGCATACGGGACAGGGTTGGAACTGAAGCTTTCTTT
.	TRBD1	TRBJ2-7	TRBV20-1	CSTSVAGGKRYEQYF	TGCAGTACTAGTGTCGCAGGGGGCAAGAGGTACGAGCAGTACTTC